The text below deals with one T cell receptor beta chain. The target of this receptor is not known. No clone much larger than this one lies a single base away; base qualities are absent. Healthy HIV-negative adults with no recently reported acute infections or vaccinations were included as donors. Every donor was a Caucasian adult residing in Nashville, Tennessee, USA. CD4+ T cells were enriched by magnetic negative selection, after which naive cells were positively selected on CD45RA and the negative fraction was taken as the memory subset. After blood collection by leukapheresis, PBMCs were isolated using Ficoll-Histopaque density gradient centrifugation and then cryopreserved in the vapor phase of liquid nitrogen. Analytical flow cytometry was used to check the purity and quantity of each magnetically sorted T cell population. Genomic DNA was isolated from every sorted fraction and measured by UV absorbance on a Nanodrop 2000c.

The data originate from a study of shared clonotypes between healthy human individuals (dated by TCRdb to the early 2020s). Regarding the study in general: The cohort included three men and a couple of women between 18 and 49 years of age. Each donor's leukapheresis produced roughly between about 0.9 and 9.5 billion PBMCs. To increase sequencing depth and limit assay-specific biases, TCR repertoire library preparation and sequencing were carried out by different laboratories using diverse techniques. The study deeply sequenced blood TCR repertoires of about 5 healthy adults to estimate repertoire size and the extent of clonotype sharing between individuals. For each donor, CD4 naive and CD4 memory were each run on three plates, CD8 naive on two plates, and CD8 memory on one plate. What the study reported, not specific to this receptor: Pairwise subsampling indicated that sequencing depth was expected to affect the degree of clonotype sharing among donors. The small number of donors limited the genetic and exposure-history diversity represented. Naive subsets generally had larger estimated clonotype richness than memory subsets. Sampling was restricted to blood, and TCR repertoires in tissues likely differ from the TCR repertoires found in blood. Even with the large sequencing depth, rarefaction of the sorted-subset datasets indicated that sequencing was incomplete. About 5% of naive CD4, 3.5% of naive CD8, 2% to 2.5% of memory CD4, and approximately 0.39% of memory CD8 clonotypes were shared across several donors. Compared with non-shared clonotypes, the clonotypes found in all four sorted-subset donors had higher generation probabilities.

TCR CDR3 regions were amplified from genomic DNA by multiplex PCR using the deep immunoSEQ assay. For each cell subset, the extracted genomic DNA was distributed evenly across all wells of several immunoSEQ 96-well plates, and each plate served as one replicate. For sorted subsets, approximately 200 ng of genomic DNA, equivalent to tens of thousands of T cell genomes, went into each replicate PCR. The purified libraries were quantified using a Qubit 3.0 fluorometer, sized with a Bioanalyzer 2100, and then quantified again using the KAPA Library Quantification kit. Every immunoSEQ 96-well plate was sequenced on a dedicated single-read 150-cycle Illumina NextSeq 550 flow cell. Per the original workflow: The immunoSEQ output contained only junctional sequences without quality scores, so filtering could not match that applied to full-length reads. Sequences were annotated with PyIR, a Python wrapper for IgBLAST v1.9, using IMGT germline references to assign V/J genes and CDR3. Any read was removed if the V/J assignment was weak (E-value above 1e-6), the CDR3 was missing, or the read contained stop codons, out-of-frame junctions, or ambiguous translated residues. V3J clonotypes were defined as sequences sharing the same inferred V gene, J gene, and CDR3 amino acid sequence. The percentage overlap between two repertoires was calculated by dividing the number of shared unique clonotypes by the size of the smaller repertoire. RTK rarefaction, the Chao1 estimator, and Recon v2.1 estimates of unobserved clonotypes were used to assess repertoire richness. For all TCRbeta clonotypes obtained by the gDNA method from a few donors, generation probabilities were computed with OLGA. TCRdb limited this immuneACCESS table to in-frame rearrangements with V and J called. A share of clones is missing; checked studies link under half to unresolved V genes, and the rest is unexplained. V and J calls and clone size follow that table, whereas D and trimming were derived from the DNA. In all, the sample holds 2 million to 2.5 million clones, and roughly 93% of those were seen once. The ten largest make up about 0.39% of the sample.

Here V drops 0 bases and J drops 4 bases, and the junction holds 6 bases not matched to any gene. CDR1 MGHRA and CDR2 YSYEKL are derived from the germline V gene. The CDR3 numbers 17 residues from cysteine through phenylalanine. Of the read, only the CDR3 DNA is kept; its 51 bases are in frame from base 1. This sequence originates from a man between 18 and 35 years old in good health. Some clones in this sample may be carry-over from other donors' samples. Sequenced: naive CD4+ T cells from PBMCs. This sample's cell subset or site label indicates: CD45RA+ positively selected. The chain links TRBV4-1 with TRBJ2-3; TRBD2 lines up with 11 middle nucleotides. The nucleotide sequence is given as TGCGCCAGCAGCCAAGATTCGAAACTAGCGGGAGCAGATACGCAGTATTTT. It specifies CASSQDSKLAGADTQYF.